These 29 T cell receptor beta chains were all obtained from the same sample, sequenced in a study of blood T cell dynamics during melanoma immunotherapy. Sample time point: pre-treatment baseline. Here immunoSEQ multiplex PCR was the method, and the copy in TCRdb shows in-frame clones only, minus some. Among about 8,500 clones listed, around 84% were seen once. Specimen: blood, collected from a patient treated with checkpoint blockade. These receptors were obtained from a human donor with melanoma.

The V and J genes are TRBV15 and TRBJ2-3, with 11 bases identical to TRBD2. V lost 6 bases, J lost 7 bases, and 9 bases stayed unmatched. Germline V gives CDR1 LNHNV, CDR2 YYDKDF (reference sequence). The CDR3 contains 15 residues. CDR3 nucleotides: TGTGCCACCAGGCAACTAGCGGGGGCCTCAAATACGCAGTATTTT. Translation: CATRQLAGASNTQYF.

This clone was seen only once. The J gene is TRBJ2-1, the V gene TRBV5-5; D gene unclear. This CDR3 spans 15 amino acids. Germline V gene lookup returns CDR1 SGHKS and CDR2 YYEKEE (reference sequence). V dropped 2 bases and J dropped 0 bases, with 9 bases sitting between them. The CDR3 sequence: CASSFDPSSYNEQFF. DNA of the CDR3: TGTGCCAGCAGCTTTGACCCGAGCTCCTACAATGAGCAGTTCTTC.

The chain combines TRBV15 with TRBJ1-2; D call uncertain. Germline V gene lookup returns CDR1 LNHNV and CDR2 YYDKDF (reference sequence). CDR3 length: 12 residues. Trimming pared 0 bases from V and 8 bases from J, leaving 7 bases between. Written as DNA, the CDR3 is TGTGCCACCAGCAGAGACGGGTGGGGCTACACCTTC. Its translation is CATSRDGWGYTF. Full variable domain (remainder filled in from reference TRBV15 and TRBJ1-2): DAMVIQNPRYQVTQFGKPVTLSCSQTLNHNVMYWYQQKSSQAPKLLFHYYDKDFNNEADTPDNFQSRRPNTSFCFLDIRSPGLGDTAMYLCATSRDGWGYTFGSGTRLTVV.

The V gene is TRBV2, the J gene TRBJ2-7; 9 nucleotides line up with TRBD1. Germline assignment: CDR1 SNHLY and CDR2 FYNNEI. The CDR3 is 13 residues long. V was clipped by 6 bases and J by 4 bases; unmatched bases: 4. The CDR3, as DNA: TGTGCCAGCAGAGGGACAGGGAGGTACGAGCAGTACTTC. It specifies CASRGTGRYEQYF.

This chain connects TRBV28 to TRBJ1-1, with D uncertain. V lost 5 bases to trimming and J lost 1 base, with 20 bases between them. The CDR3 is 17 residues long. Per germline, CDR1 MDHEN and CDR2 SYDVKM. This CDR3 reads CASSPILRRARNTEAFF. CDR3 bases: TGTGCCAGCAGTCCCATTTTGAGGAGGGCCAGGAACACTGAAGCTTTCTTT.

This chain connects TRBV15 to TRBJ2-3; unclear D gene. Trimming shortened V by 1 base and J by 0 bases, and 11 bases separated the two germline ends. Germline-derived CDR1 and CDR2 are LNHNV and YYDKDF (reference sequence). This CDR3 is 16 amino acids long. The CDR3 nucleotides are TGTGCCACCAGCAGAGGCCTTGGCACTAGCACAGATACGCAGTATTTT. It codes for CATSRGLGTSTDTQYF.

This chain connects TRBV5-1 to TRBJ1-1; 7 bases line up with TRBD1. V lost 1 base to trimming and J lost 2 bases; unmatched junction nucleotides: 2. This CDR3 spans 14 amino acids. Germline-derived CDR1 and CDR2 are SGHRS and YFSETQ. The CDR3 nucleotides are TGCGCCAGCAGCTTGTGGGACAGTAACACTGAAGCTTTCTTT. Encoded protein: CASSLWDSNTEAFF.

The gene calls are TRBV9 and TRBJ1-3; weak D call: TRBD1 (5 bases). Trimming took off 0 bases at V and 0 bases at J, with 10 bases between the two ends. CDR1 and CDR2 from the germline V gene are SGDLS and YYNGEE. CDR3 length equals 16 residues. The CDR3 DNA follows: TGTGCCAGCAGCGTAGTTGACAGCTCCTCTGGAAACACCATATATTTT. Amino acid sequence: CASSVVDSSSGNTIYF.

This CDR3 is CASSSRAGTGGYEQYF. CDR3 nucleotides: TGTGCCAGCAGTTCAAGAGCCGGGACAGGAGGCTACGAGCAGTACTTC. V usage is TRBV25-1 and J usage is TRBJ2-7, with 8 bases fitting TRBD1. The V segment lost 5 bases and the J segment 3 bases; nucleotides outside the gene matches: 12. The germline V gene encodes CDR1 MGHDK and CDR2 SYGVNS. The CDR3 loop spans 16 amino acids.

CDR3 residues: CASSLAGQGQQETQYF. CDR3 sequence (DNA): TGTGCCAGCAGCTTAGCGGGACAGGGGCAGCAAGAGACCCAGTACTTC. The J gene is TRBJ2-5, the V gene TRBV7-6; 10 nucleotides line up with TRBD1. From germline, CDR1 is SGHVS and CDR2 FNYEAQ. The CDR3 runs 16 residues. J lost 2 bases, V lost 0 bases, and 3 bases had no gene match.

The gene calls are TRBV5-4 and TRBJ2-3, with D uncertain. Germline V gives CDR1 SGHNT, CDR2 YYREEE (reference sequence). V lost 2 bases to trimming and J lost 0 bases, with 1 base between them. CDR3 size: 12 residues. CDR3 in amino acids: CASSLSTDTQYF. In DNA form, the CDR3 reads TGTGCCAGCAGCTTAAGCACAGATACGCAGTATTTT.

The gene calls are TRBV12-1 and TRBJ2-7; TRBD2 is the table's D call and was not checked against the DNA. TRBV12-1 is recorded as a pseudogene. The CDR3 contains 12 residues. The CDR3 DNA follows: TGTGCCAGCAGCGCTACTAGCTACGAGCAGTACTTC. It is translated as CASSATSYEQYF.

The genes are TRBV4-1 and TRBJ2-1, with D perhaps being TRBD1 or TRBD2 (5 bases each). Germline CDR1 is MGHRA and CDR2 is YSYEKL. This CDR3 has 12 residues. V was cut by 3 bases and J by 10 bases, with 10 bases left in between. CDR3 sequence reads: CASSQIGTEQFF. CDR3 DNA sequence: TGCGCCAGCAGCCAGATCGGGACCGAGCAGTTCTTC.

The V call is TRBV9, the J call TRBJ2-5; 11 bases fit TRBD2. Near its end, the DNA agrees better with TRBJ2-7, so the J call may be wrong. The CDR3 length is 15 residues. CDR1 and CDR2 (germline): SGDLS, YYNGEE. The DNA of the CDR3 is TGTGCCAGCAGCCCCACGGGACTAGCGGCCTACGAGCAGTACTTC. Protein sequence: CASSPTGLAAYEQYF.

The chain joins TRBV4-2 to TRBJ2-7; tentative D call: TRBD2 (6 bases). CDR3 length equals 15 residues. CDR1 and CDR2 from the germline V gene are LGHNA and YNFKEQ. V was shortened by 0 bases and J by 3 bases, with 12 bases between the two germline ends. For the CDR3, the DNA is TGTGCCAGCAGCCAAGATCGGCGGGGAGTCTACGAGCAGTACTTC. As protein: CASSQDRRGVYEQYF.

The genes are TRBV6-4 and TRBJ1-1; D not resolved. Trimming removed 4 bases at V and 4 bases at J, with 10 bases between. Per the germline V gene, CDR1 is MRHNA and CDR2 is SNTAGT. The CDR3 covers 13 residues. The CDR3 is CASSGFPGTEAFF. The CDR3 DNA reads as TGTGCCAGCAGTGGTTTCCCAGGCACTGAAGCTTTCTTT.

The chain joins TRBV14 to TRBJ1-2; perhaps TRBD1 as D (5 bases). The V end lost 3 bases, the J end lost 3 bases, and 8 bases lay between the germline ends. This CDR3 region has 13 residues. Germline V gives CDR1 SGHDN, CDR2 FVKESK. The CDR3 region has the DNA TGTGCCAGCAGCCAGGGGACGGACTATGGCTACACCTTC. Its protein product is CASSQGTDYGYTF.

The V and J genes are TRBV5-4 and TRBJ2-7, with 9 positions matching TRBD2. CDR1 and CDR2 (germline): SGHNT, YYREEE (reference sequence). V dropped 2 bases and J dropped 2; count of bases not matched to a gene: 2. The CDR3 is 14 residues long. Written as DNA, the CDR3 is TGTGCCAGCAGCTTTGGCGGGAGGGCCTACGAGCAGTACTTC. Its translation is CASSFGGRAYEQYF.

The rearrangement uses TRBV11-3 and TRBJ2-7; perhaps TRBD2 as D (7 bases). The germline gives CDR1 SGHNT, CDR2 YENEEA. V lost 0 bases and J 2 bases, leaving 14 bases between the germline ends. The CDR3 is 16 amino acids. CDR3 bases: TGTGCCAGCAGCTTAGAACGGGGAGGGGGAACCTACGAGCAGTACTTC. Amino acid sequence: CASSLERGGGTYEQYF. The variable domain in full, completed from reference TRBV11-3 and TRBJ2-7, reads EAGVVQSPRYKIIEKKQPVAFWCNPISGHNTLYWYLQNLGQGPELLIRYENEEAVDDSQLPKDRFSAERLKGVDSTLKIQPAELGDSAVYLCASSLERGGGTYEQYFGPGTRLTVT.

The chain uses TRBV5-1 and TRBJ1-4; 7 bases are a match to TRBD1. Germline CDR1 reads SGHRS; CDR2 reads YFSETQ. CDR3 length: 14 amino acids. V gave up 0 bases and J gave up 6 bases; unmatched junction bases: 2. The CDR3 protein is CASSLGQGYEKLFF. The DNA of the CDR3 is TGCGCCAGCAGCTTGGGACAGGGTTATGAAAAACTGTTTTTT. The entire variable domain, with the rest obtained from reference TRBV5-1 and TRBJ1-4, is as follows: KAGVTQTPRYLIKTRGQQVTLSCSPISGHRSVSWYQQTPGQGLQFLFEYFSETQRNKGNFPGRFSGRQFSNSRSEMNVSTLELGDSALYLCASSLGQGYEKLFFGSGTQLSVL.

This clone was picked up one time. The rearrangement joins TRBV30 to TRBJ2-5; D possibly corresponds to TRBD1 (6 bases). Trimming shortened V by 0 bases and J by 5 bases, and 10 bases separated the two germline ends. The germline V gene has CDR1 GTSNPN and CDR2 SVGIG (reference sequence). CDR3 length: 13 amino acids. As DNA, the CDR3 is TGTGCCTGGAGTGTTGGGGGCTGGGAGACCCAGTACTTC. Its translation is CAWSVGGWETQYF. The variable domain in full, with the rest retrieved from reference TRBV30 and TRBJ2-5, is SQTIHQWPATLVQPVGSPLSLECTVEGTSNPNLYWYRQAAGRGLQLLFYSVGIGQISSEVPQNLSASRPQDRQFILSSKKLLLSDSGFYLCAWSVGGWETQYFGPGTRLLVL.

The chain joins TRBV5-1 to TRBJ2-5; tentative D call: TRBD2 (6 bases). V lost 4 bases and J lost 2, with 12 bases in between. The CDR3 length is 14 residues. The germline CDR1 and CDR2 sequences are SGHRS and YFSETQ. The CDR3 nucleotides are TGCGCCAGCAGCAGGGGAGCGGGTCAAGAGACCCAGTACTTC. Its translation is CASSRGAGQETQYF.

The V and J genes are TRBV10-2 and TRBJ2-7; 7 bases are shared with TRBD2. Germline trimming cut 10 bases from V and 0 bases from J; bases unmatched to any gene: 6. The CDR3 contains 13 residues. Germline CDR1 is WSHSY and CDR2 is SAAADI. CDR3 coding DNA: TGCGCCACCCTGGGGGGGAGCTCCTACGAGCAGTACTTC. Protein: CATLGGSSYEQYF.

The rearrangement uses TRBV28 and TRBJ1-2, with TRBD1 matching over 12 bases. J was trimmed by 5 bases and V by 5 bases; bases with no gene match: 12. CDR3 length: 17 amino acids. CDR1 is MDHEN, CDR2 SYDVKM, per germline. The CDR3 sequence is CASSLLTGQGARYGYTF. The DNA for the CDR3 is TGTGCCAGCAGTCTTCTGACGGGACAGGGGGCGCGGTATGGCTACACCTTC.

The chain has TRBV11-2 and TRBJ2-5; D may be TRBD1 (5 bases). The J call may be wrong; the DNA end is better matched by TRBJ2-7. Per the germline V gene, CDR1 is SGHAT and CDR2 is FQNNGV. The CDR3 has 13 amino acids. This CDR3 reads CASSSTDTYEQYF. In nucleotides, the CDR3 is TGTGCCAGCAGCTCGACGGACACCTACGAGCAGTACTTC.

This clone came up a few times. CDR3 in amino acids: CASSQAGTGYNSPLHF. The CDR3 nucleotides read TGTGCCAGCAGCCAAGCCGGGACAGGGTATAATTCACCCCTCCACTTT. J is TRBJ1-6 and V is TRBV4-2; 9 bases fit TRBD1. The germline V gene encodes CDR1 LGHNA and CDR2 YNFKEQ. The CDR3 has 16 amino acids. Trimming removed 1 base from V and 4 bases from J; junction bases left unmatched: 2.

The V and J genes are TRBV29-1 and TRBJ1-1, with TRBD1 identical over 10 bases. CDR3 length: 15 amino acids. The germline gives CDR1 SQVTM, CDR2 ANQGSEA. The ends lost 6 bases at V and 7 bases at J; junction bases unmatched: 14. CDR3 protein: CSVHGQGGVWGEAFF. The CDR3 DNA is TGCAGCGTACACGGACAGGGGGGCGTCTGGGGTGAAGCTTTCTTT.

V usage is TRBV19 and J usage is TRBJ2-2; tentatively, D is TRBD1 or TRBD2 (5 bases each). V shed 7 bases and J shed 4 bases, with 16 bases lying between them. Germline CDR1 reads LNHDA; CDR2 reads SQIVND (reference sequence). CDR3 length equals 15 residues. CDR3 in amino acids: CASNLRDGATGELFF. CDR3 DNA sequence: TGTGCCAGTAATCTCCGGGACGGAGCCACCGGGGAGCTGTTTTTT.

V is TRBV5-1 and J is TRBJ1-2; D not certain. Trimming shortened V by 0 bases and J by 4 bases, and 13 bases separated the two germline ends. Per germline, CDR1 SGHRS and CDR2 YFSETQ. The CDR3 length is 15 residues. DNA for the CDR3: TGCGCCAGCAGCTTGGCCGGGGAGGTTGGCTATGGCTACACCTTC. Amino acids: CASSLAGEVGYGYTF.